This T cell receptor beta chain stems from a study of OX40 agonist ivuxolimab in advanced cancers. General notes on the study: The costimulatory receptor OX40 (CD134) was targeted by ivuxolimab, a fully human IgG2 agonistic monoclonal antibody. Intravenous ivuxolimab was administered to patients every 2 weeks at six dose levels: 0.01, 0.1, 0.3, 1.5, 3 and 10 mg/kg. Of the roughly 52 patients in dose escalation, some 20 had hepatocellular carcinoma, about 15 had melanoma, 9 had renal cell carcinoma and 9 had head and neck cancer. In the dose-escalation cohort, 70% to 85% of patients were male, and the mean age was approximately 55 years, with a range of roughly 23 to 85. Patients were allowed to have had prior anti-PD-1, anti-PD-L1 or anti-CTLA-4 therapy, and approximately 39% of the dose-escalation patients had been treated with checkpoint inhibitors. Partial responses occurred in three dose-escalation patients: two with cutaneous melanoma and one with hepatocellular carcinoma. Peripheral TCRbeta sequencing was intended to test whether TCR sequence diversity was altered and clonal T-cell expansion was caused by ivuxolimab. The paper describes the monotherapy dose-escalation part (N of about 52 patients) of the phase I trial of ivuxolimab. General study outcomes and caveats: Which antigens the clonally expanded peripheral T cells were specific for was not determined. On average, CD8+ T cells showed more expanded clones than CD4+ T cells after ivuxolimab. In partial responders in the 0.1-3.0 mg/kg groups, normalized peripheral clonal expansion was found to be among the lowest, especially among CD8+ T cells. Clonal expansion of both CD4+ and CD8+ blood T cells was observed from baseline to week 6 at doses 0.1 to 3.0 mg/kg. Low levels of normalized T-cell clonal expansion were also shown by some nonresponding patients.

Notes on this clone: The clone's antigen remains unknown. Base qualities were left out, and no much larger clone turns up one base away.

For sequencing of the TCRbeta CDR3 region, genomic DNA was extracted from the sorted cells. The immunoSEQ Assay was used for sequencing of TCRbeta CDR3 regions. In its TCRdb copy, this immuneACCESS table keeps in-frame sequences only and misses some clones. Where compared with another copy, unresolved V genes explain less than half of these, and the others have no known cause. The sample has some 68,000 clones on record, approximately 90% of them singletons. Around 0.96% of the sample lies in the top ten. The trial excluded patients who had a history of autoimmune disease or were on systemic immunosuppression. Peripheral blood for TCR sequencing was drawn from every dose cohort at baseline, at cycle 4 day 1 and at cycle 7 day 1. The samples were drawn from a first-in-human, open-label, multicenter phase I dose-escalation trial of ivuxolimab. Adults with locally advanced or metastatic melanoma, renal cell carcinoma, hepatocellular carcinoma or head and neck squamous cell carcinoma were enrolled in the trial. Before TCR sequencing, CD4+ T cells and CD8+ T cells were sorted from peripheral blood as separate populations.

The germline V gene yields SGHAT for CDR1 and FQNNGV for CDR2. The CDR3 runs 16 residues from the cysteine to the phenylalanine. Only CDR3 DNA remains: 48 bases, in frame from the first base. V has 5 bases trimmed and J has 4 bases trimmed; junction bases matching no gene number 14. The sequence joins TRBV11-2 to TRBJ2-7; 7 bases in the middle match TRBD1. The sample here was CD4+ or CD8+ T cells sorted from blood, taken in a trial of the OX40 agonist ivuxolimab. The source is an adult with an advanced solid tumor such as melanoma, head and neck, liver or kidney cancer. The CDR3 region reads CASSRVKGAWSYEQYF. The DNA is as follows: TGTGCCAGCAGCCGGGTTAAGGGGGCGTGGAGTTACGAGCAGTACTTC.